Each of the 20 T cell receptor beta chains below was sequenced from the same sample in a study of T cell repertoires in cytomegalovirus infection. TCRdb recomputed calls from the reads with MiXCR, one row per CDR3 protein. The table has about 490,000 distinct CDR3 sequences, around 27% seen once. The sequencing sample was made of PBMCs. The receptor set was obtained from a human donor in good health (CMV status not recorded). Some clones in this sample may be carry-over from other donors' samples.

This clonotype appeared a few times. J is TRBJ2-1 and V is TRBV5-4, with no clear D. In germline, CDR1 is SGHNT, CDR2 YYREEE (reference sequence). This CDR3 contains 15 residues. Between the trimmed V and J ends, which lost 0 bases and 1 base, there was a span of 8 bases. CDR3 sequence: CASSLDSASYNEQFF. CDR3 bases: TGTGCCAGCAGCTTGGACAGCGCTTCCTACAATGAGCAGTTCTTC.

The table lists this clonotype with a few counts. The rearrangement uses TRBV6-1 and TRBJ2-2, with TRBD2 identical over 8 bases. CDR3 length equals 14 residues. Germline V lookup: CDR1 MNHNS, CDR2 SASEGT. J was trimmed by 5 bases and V by 7 bases; bases with no gene match: 6. Here the CDR3 DNA reads TGTGCCAGCACAAGCGGGGGATTTACCGGGGAGCTGTTTTTT. This sequence encodes CASTSGGFTGELFF.

The rearrangement uses TRBV6-4 and TRBJ2-3; D not resolved. V gave up 3 bases and J gave up 4 bases, with 11 bases separating them. The CDR3 is 14 residues long. CDR1 and CDR2 from the germline V gene are MRHNA and SNTAGT. CDR3 region: CASSEDGVPDTQYF. Here the CDR3 DNA reads TGTGCCAGCAGTGAAGATGGGGTTCCAGATACGCAGTATTTT.

This clonotype was picked up many times. This chain joins TRBV7-2 and TRBJ2-1; TRBD2 aligns across 13 bases. The CDR3 has 16 residues. CDR1 and CDR2 (germline): SGHTA, FQGNSA. Trimming at V came to 7 bases and at J to 4 bases, leaving 7 bases not matched to a gene. This chain's CDR3 is CASIELAGGYYNEQFF. In DNA, the CDR3 is TGTGCCAGCATCGAACTAGCGGGAGGGTATTACAATGAGCAGTTCTTC.

This clonotype was observed many times. The chain has TRBV7-2 and TRBJ2-3; D possibly corresponds to TRBD2 (6 bases). The CDR3 covers 14 residues. V shed 1 base and J shed 3 bases, with 8 bases lying between them. Germline CDR1 reads SGHTA; CDR2 reads FQGNSA. This chain's CDR3 is CASSLVADTDTQYF. The DNA for the CDR3 is TGTGCCAGCAGCTTAGTAGCGGATACAGATACGCAGTATTTT.

This clonotype came up many times. The chain recombines TRBV7-2 with TRBJ2-1, with 13 bases aligning to TRBD2. CDR1 and CDR2 from the germline V gene are SGHTA and FQGNSA. Germline trimming cut 4 bases from V and 2 bases from J; bases unmatched to any gene: 8. This CDR3 has 18 amino acids. The CDR3, as DNA: TGTGCCAGCAGCTCGACTAGCGGGAGGCTTACGACCTACAATGAGCAGTTCTTC. Translating gives CASSSTSGRLTTYNEQFF. The full variable domain, completed using reference TRBV7-2 and TRBJ2-1, is GAGVSQSPSNKVTEKGKDVELRCDPISGHTALYWYRQSLGQGLEFLIYFQGNSAPDKSGLPSDRFSAERTGGSVSTLTIQRTQQEDSAVYLCASSSTSGRLTTYNEQFFGPGTRLTVL.

This clonotype was seen only a few times. This chain links TRBV7-3 with TRBJ1-2; 10 nucleotides agree with TRBD1. The V gene's germline CDR1 is SGHTA and CDR2 FQGTGA. The CDR3 extends over 16 amino acids. Trimming cost V 5 bases and J 5 bases; bases outside gene matches: 11. The CDR3: CASSPTGGQGPYGYTF. CDR3 DNA: TGTGCCAGCAGCCCAACGGGGGGACAGGGGCCTTATGGCTACACCTTC. Full variable domain (rest looked up from reference TRBV7-3 and TRBJ1-2): GAGVSQTPSNKVTEKGKYVELRCDPISGHTALYWYRQSLGQGPEFLIYFQGTGAADDSGLPNDRFFAVRPEGSVSTLKIQRTERGDSAVYLCASSPTGGQGPYGYTFGSGTRLTVV.

This clonotype was observed a few times. CDR3 in amino acids: CASSPDARNEQFF. CDR3 nucleotides: TGTGCCAGTAGTCCCGACGCCCGAAATGAGCAGTTCTTC. The genes are TRBV19 and TRBJ2-1, with D hard to call. V was cut by 5 bases and J by 7 bases, with 12 bases left in between. The CDR3 runs 13 residues. From germline, CDR1 is LNHDA and CDR2 SQIVND (reference sequence).

This clonotype was seen many times. The chain uses TRBV5-1 and TRBJ2-1; 9 bases fit TRBD1. The CDR3 is 16 residues long. The germline gives CDR1 SGHRS, CDR2 YFSETQ. V lost 4 bases and J lost 5; bases outside the gene matches: 10. CDR3 in amino acids: CASSPTGGNVNNEQFF. DNA of the CDR3: TGCGCCAGCAGCCCAACAGGGGGCAACGTCAACAATGAGCAGTTCTTC.

This chain uses TRBV7-2 with TRBJ1-1; the D gene is possibly TRBD1 (6 bases). This CDR3 spans 18 amino acids. Germline CDR1 and CDR2: SGHTA and FQGNSA. Deletions cut 5 bases from V and 5 bases from J, with 27 bases between. This CDR3 is CASSRVESGWGRRTEAFF. The DNA of the CDR3 is TGTGCCAGCAGCCGCGTGGAATCGGGATGGGGGCGGCGGACTGAAGCTTTCTTT.

The genes are TRBV6-4 and TRBJ2-7; TRBD2 matches 8 bases. V was pared by 7 bases and J by 4 bases, with 6 bases of the junction left unmatched. This CDR3 has 13 residues. Germline V CDR1 and CDR2: MRHNA, SNTAGT. The CDR3 sequence: CASTCTSGYEQYV. The CDR3 DNA is TGTGCCAGCACCTGTACTAGCGGATACGAGCAGTACGTC.

The V and J genes are TRBV14 and TRBJ1-2, with D maybe TRBD1 (6 bases). Germline CDR1 SGHDN, CDR2 FVKESK. V dropped 4 bases and J dropped 6 bases, with 21 bases sitting between them. This CDR3 contains 16 residues. In nucleotides, the CDR3 is TGTGCCAGCAGCCCGCAAGATATCCGGGGGCTCCATGGCTACACCTTC. Its protein product is CASSPQDIRGLHGYTF.

This chain connects TRBV20-1 to TRBJ2-5; 13 nucleotides match TRBD2. The CDR3 is made up of 17 amino acids. Germline V lookup: CDR1 DFQATT, CDR2 SNEGSKA (reference sequence). Trimming at V came to 6 bases and at J to 0 bases, leaving 10 bases not matched to a gene. The CDR3 DNA sequence: TGCAGTGCGGCTACTAGCGGGAGGGTTCTGGACCAAGAGACCCAGTACTTC. Translated: CSAATSGRVLDQETQYF.

This clonotype was detected a few times. V and J are TRBV12-3 or TRBV12-4 and TRBJ2-6; TRBD1 matches 7 bases. The CDR3 runs 15 residues. Trimming at V came to 7 bases and at J to 2 bases, leaving 5 bases not matched to a gene. The CDR3 loop is CASIQDRAGANVLTF. Written as DNA, the CDR3 is TGTGCCAGCATCCAAGACAGGGCTGGGGCCAACGTCCTGACTTTC.

This clonotype showed up just a few times. The chain combines TRBV27 with TRBJ2-5; a weak D match, TRBD1 (5 bases). Germline V gene sequence: CDR1 MNHEY, CDR2 SMNVEV (reference sequence). V lost 10 bases and J 1 base, leaving 13 bases between the germline ends. This CDR3 contains 13 residues. The DNA of the CDR3 is TGTGCCACCGGTCCACAGGTCCAAGAGACCCAGTACTTC. Its protein product is CATGPQVQETQYF.

V gene TRBV12-5 combines with J gene TRBJ1-2; maybe TRBD1 (6 bases). Looked up from germline, CDR1 is LGHNT and CDR2 is FRNRAP. The germline V and J ends were trimmed by 10 bases and 8 bases, with 14 bases remaining between them. The CDR3 totals 11 residues. CDR3 region: CAIKGGKGYTF. CDR3 nucleotide sequence: TGTGCTATTAAAGGGGGTAAAGGCTACACCTTC. Variable domain in full (rest from reference TRBV12-5 and TRBJ1-2): DARVTQTPRHKVTEMGQEVTMRCQPILGHNTVFWYRQTMMQGLELLAYFRNRAPLDDSGMPKDRFSAEMPDATLATLKIQPSEPRDSAVYFCAIKGGKGYTFGSGTRLTVV.

The gene calls are TRBV28 and TRBJ2-7; D may correspond to TRBD1 or TRBD2 (5 bases each). CDR3 size: 17 residues. Germline CDR1 and CDR2: MDHEN and SYDVKM. Deletions cut 6 bases from V and 3 bases from J, with 24 bases between. The CDR3: CASSIHLGRPHLYEQYF. Here the CDR3 DNA reads TGTGCCAGCAGCATTCATCTGGGACGGCCTCACCTCTACGAGCAGTACTTC.

This clonotype was detected a few times. V and J are TRBV20-1 and TRBJ2-3; 10 nucleotides match TRBD1. The trim removed 6 bases at V and 2 bases at J, leaving 5 bases unmatched. Germline V gene sequence: CDR1 DFQATT, CDR2 SNEGSKA (reference sequence). The CDR3 totals 14 residues. The DNA for the CDR3 is TGCAGTGCCCAACGACAGGGGGCCACAGATACGCAGTATTTT. It translates to CSAQRQGATDTQYF.

The chain has TRBV18 and TRBJ2-5; D not resolved. The CDR3 is 15 residues long. V lost 0 bases to trimming and J lost 1 base, with 9 bases between them. Germline V gene sequence: CDR1 KGHSH, CDR2 LQKENI. CDR3 in amino acids: CASSPPSLSQETQYF. As DNA, the CDR3 is TGTGCCAGCTCACCACCGTCGCTGAGCCAAGAGACCCAGTACTTC.

This rearrangement joins TRBV20-1 to TRBJ2-2; 15 nucleotides agree with TRBD2. The CDR3 runs 18 residues. With 6 bases clipped from V and 5 bases from J, the junction kept 13 bases outside the gene matches. Germline lookup yields CDR1 DFQATT and CDR2 SNEGSKA (reference sequence). The CDR3 region is CSAAWGLAGGPGTGELFF. The CDR3 DNA sequence: TGCAGTGCGGCCTGGGGACTAGCGGGAGGTCCCGGGACCGGGGAGCTGTTTTTT.